This paragraph covers one T cell receptor beta chain sequence. Its specificity is not known. The sample is drawn from a study of metastatic and nonmetastatic thyroid tumors. Study findings and constraints: Malignant thyroid tumors reportedly exceeded benign nodules significantly in TCR beta diversity, with the difference appearing in blood and tumor.

The germline gives CDR1 MNHEY, CDR2 SMNVEV (reference sequence). J was trimmed by 5 bases and V by 3 bases; bases with no gene match: 5. The length of the CDR3 is 15 residues. Thyroid surgery took place with no prior treatment in any patient. In the study's own analysis: The study took CDR3 differences across clinicopathological groups and made a distant-metastasis classifier for papillary thyroid cancer from them. With MiXCR, TCRdb called clones anew from the PCR reads. Here the V and J calls rest on TCRdb's processing, not on the authors' analysis. The sample carries 10,000 to 15,000 clones, roughly 29% recorded once.

The TCR was taken from a female donor with papillary thyroid cancer or a benign thyroid nodule (not recorded which). Some clones in this sample may be carry-over from other donors' samples. The rearrangement joins TRBV27 to TRBJ2-7; 12 positions agree with TRBD1. Sequenced material: tumor tissue. CDR3 coding DNA: TGTGCCAGCAGTTTGGTGGGACAGGGGGCTGACGAGCAGTACTTC. Translation: CASSLVGQGADEQYF.